This record looks at one TCR beta chain sequence and its context. Its antigen is still unknown. The record originates from a study of OX40 agonist ivuxolimab in advanced cancers. Findings and caveats of the study: More expanded clones were seen, on average, in CD8+ T cells than in CD4+.

Trimming took 0 bases from V and 0 from J, leaving 10 bases between them. CDR1 is SGHDT and CDR2 is YYEEEE in the germline V gene. The CDR3 totals 15 residues. Repertoires were generated with immunoSEQ multiplex PCR, while TCRdb's copy carries only in-frame clones and drops some. The sample consists of over 25,000 clones, 70% to 85% of them appearing once. V gene TRBV5-6 combines with J gene TRBJ2-7; no clear D gene. The receptor comes from an adult with an advanced solid tumor such as melanoma, head and neck, liver or kidney cancer. Sample: CD4+ or CD8+ T cells sorted from blood, taken in a trial of the OX40 agonist ivuxolimab. CDR3 sequence: CASSLDRRFSYEQYF. Here the CDR3 DNA reads TGTGCCAGCAGCTTGGATCGGCGGTTCTCCTACGAGCAGTACTTC.